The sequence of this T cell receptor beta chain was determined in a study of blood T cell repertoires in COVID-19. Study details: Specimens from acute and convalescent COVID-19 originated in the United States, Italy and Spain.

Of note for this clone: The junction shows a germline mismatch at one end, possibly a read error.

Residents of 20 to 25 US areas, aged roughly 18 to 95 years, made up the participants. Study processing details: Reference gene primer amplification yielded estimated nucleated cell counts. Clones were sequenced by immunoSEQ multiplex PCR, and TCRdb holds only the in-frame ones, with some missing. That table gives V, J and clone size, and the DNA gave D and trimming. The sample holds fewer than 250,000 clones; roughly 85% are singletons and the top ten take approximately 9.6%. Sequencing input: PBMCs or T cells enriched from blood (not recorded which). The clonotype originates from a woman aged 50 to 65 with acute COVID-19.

CDR3 nucleotides: TGCGCCAGCAGCCAAGGAAGGGACAGGGTTTTCCTCTTT. It is translated as CASSQGRDRVFLF. The chain joins TRBV4-1 to TRBJ1-1, with 9 bases matching TRBD1. Germline V gene sequence: CDR1 MGHRA, CDR2 YSYEKL. The CDR3 covers 13 residues.